This is a list of T cell receptor beta chains from one sample in a study of early T cells in non-severe SARS-CoV-2 infection. TCRdb used MiXCR to reprocess the 5' RACE reads, holding one entry per CDR3 protein. There are about 60,000 distinct CDR3 sequences in the sample; 5.6% occur only once, and roughly 7% lies in the top ten. Sequenced input: whole blood. These receptors originate from an adult who was a healthcare worker with PCR-confirmed SARS-CoV-2 infection or an uninfected control (not recorded which). The CDR3 runs from the conserved cysteine through the conserved F or W.

V gene	J gene	CDR3 protein
TRBV7-2	TRBJ2-2	CASSSQGRTGELFF
TRBV7-2	TRBJ2-7	CASSPHRNPPEQYF
TRBV3-1	TRBJ1-2	CASSPWGEHYGYTF
TRBV7-9	TRBJ2-7	CASSLSAQAYEQYF
TRBV5-1	TRBJ2-6	CASSFQISGANVLTF
TRBV18	TRBJ1-6	CASSTARSSPLHF
TRBV3-1	TRBJ2-7	CASSQDFYEQYF
TRBV5-4	TRBJ1-2	CASSWDADSGYGYTF
TRBV20-1	TRBJ2-3	CSARSGLAANTDTQYF
TRBV5-6	TRBJ2-1	CASSSTGTLYNEQFF
TRBV19	TRBJ1-6	CASSIDFQYNSPLHF
TRBV5-4	TRBJ2-1	CASSREGPNEQFF
TRBV6-6	TRBJ1-5	CASILGQAQGPQHF
TRBV29-1	TRBJ2-7	CSVELFGTYEQYF
TRBV6-1	TRBJ1-6	CASRMGGSSSPLHF
TRBV3-1	TRBJ1-1	CASSQGILNTEAFF
TRBV9	TRBJ1-6	CASSATGGETSPLHF
TRBV29-1	TRBJ2-2	CSVRGATNTGELFF
TRBV6-5	TRBJ2-3	CASSYTASSTDTQYF
TRBV7-9	TRBJ2-3	CASNNRPSGDLTDTQYF
TRBV12-3/TRBV12-4	TRBJ2-1	CASDLAEAGGQFF
TRBV7-2	TRBJ2-5	CASSLGLAGGLQETQYF
TRBV28	TRBJ2-6	CASRQGLVFSGANVLTF
TRBV13	TRBJ2-3	CASSLGRFTQYF
TRBV9	TRBJ1-1	CASSVAPNTEAFF
TRBV5-1	TRBJ2-1	CASSLDGGPLNEQFF
TRBV6-5	TRBJ2-3	CASSRTFWDTQYF
TRBV29-1	TRBJ1-2	CSVEEAQNYGYTF
TRBV27	TRBJ1-1	CASSSPADTEAFF
TRBV2	TRBJ2-1	CASSEDLGNEQFF
TRBV12-3/TRBV12-4	TRBJ2-3	CASCPGGWDTQYF
TRBV7-6	TRBJ2-7	CASSLASGGKDEQYF
TRBV3-1	TRBJ2-5	CASSPSGLEKTQYF
TRBV29-1	TRBJ2-7	CSVEDMGWGEQYF
TRBV6-5	TRBJ1-6	CASSRTDSPLHF
TRBV7-6	TRBJ2-5	CASSYRLAGLQETQYF
TRBV12-3/TRBV12-4	TRBJ2-3	CASSFQSLAGAISDTQYF
TRBV6-6	TRBJ2-5	CASSWTSGQETQYF
TRBV21-1	TRBJ2-1	CASSKRDSGAYNEQFF
TRBV18	TRBJ1-1	CASSPPVPGGAFF
TRBV7-2	TRBJ2-5	CASSFQGQETQYF
TRBV19	TRBJ1-5	CASSKMGLSNQPQHF
TRBV7-2	TRBJ2-1	CASSLTGDEQFF
TRBV27	TRBJ1-5	CASRQSFSNQPQHF
TRBV6-5	TRBJ2-1	CASKRTFGNEQFF
TRBV12-3/TRBV12-4	TRBJ2-1	CASSSPRRGGGELLPSSYNEQFF
TRBV5-1	TRBJ2-6	CASRYRVELSGANVLTF
TRBV6-1	TRBJ1-2	CASPGQQGLFYGYTF